The text below deals with one T cell receptor beta chain. This sample is drawn from a study of blood T cell repertoires in COVID-19. On the study more broadly: Acute and convalescent COVID-19 specimens originated in the United States, Italy and Spain.

Sequencing used immunoSEQ multiplex PCR; TCRdb keeps in-frame clones, though not all of them. Of approximately 210,000 clones listed, roughly 80% are singletons. Looked up from germline, CDR1 is KGHDR and CDR2 is SFDVKD. CDR3 length: 14 residues. V lost 9 bases, J lost 4 bases, and 17 bases lay in between. The receptor's source is a man between 35 and 55 years old who had recovered from COVID-19. The sample comprised PBMCs or T cells enriched from blood (not recorded which). The genes are TRBV24-1 and TRBJ1-2; weak D call: TRBD1 (5 bases). The CDR3 here is CATAESNGGYGYTF. The CDR3 nucleotides read TGTGCCACCGCAGAATCAAACGGGGGCTATGGCTACACCTTC.